Detailed here is one T cell receptor beta chain. Its specificity is not known. From germline, CDR1 is SQVTM and CDR2 ANQGSEA. This CDR3 is built from 11 residues. V lost 6 bases to trimming and J lost 5 bases, with 8 bases between them. Caucasian individuals from Russia who were healthy and aged roughly 6 to 90 acted as donors. The sample is drawn from a study of blood T cells in healthy people across ages. For the study at large: With template switching, about one barcoded beta molecule was captured per two T cells.

A J-beta primer mix and a sample-barcoded 5' primer were used in a second PCR of about 7 to 12 cycles. Via MiXCR, TCRdb re-called the 5' RACE reads, giving one row per CDR3 protein. The sample shows around 900,000 distinct CDR3 sequences, roughly half of them seen only once. Findings and caveats of the study: A greater number of naive CD4+ cells and higher diversity distinguished long-lived donors from aged donors. Leaving the PBMCs unsorted stopped any conclusive comparison of naive versus antigen-experienced cells.

This TCR was recovered from a woman between 55 and 75 years old in good health. The genes are TRBV29-1 and TRBJ2-1; D is unresolved. The sequenced sample was blood. The DNA for the CDR3 is TGCAGCGTATCCAGCCACAATGAGCAGTTCTTC. Amino acids: CSVSSHNEQFF.